The clone carrying this TCR beta chain appeared a single time. Its antigen is not known. This entry belongs to a study of PD-1 blockade in classical Hodgkin lymphoma. About the research overall: Every 2 weeks, patients had 3 mg/kg nivolumab intravenously. The study, taken as a whole, reports: Diversity in CD4+ TCRs, unlike that measured in CD8+ TCRs, had risen significantly by C4D1. The diversity seen at baseline in complete responders resembled that of newly diagnosed patients. Relative to healthy donors, newly diagnosed patients reportedly had lower baseline TCR diversity, which was reported as lower still in relapsed/refractory patients.

Each patient experienced a relapse that followed autologous stem cell transplantation, and brentuximab vedotin exposure varied. The study purified CD4+ T cells from thawed PBMCs using magnetic negative selection. The CDR3 extends over 12 amino acids. Between the trimmed V and J ends, which lost 4 bases and 1 base, there was a span of 7 bases. Germline loops: CDR1 SQVTM, CDR2 ANQGSEA. The table came from immunoSEQ multiplex PCR; TCRdb's copy has only in-frame clones and leaves some out. The table shows around 2,700 clones, with approximately 83% occurring only once. The chain joins TRBV29-1 to TRBJ2-5; D ambiguous. The sequence was obtained from a human donor with classical Hodgkin lymphoma. The specimen comprised CD4+ T cells from blood, sampled at baseline. The CDR3 sequence: CSVAQLQETQYF. The DNA for the CDR3 is TGCAGCGTTGCACAGCTCCAAGAGACCCAGTACTTC.